The 18 T cell receptor beta chains below come from one sample, sequenced in a study of molecular identifiers for immune sequencing clone quantification. Each CDR3 protein is one row after TCRdb ran MiXCR on the PCR reads. The sample contains about 640,000 distinct CDR3 sequences, just under 20% of which appear only once. The sample taken for sequencing was naive CD8+ T cells from blood, with Jurkat cell RNA spiked in. Subset: FACS-sorted CD8+CD4-CCR7+CD45RA+ naive T cells. Every receptor here comes from a human donor in good health. Some libraries in this study had Jurkat cell RNA spiked in.

The genes are TRBV4-3 and TRBJ2-3, with 7 bases fitting TRBD2. Germline V gives CDR1 LGHNA, CDR2 YSLEER. The CDR3 covers 18 residues. Trimming at V came to 0 bases and at J to 2 bases, leaving 11 bases not matched to a gene. The CDR3 coding sequence is TGCGCCAGCAGCCAAGATCGCGGTAGCGGGTTTATCACAGATACGCAGTATTTT. This gives the protein CASSQDRGSGFITDTQYF.

This clonotype was observed a few times. This may arise from a read error, as a much more abundant clone is one base away. A read error is likely, as this CDR3 ends without the conserved phenylalanine or tryptophan. This chain links TRBV6-5 with TRBJ1-1; no definite D call. CDR1 is MNHEY, CDR2 SVGAGI, per germline. V lost 7 bases and J 1 base, leaving 10 bases between the germline ends. The CDR3 extends over 13 amino acids. The CDR3 DNA follows: TGTGCCAGCACCCTAGGTACGAACACTGAAGCTTTCTCT. It is translated as CASTLGTNTEAFS.

Details on this clonotype: This sequence may be a read error, since a much larger clone differs from it by one base. The chain joins TRBV11-1 to TRBJ2-7; D is unresolved. CDR1 and CDR2 from the germline V gene are SGHAT and FQDESV (reference sequence). This CDR3 region has 14 residues. CDR3 region: CASSLRTAAYGQYF. The CDR3 nucleotides are TGTGCCAGCAGCCTCCGGACGGCTGCCTACGGGCAGTACTTC.

This sequence joins TRBV19 and TRBJ2-1, with 12 positions matching TRBD2. Looked up from germline, CDR1 is LNHDA and CDR2 is SQIVND (reference sequence). This CDR3 is 19 amino acids long. After removal of 3 bases from V and 1 base from J, the junction contained 10 bases not matched to a gene. The CDR3 DNA reads as TGTGCCAGTAGTATTTATCGCTTGGGACTAGCGGGTTCCTACAATGAGCAGTTCTTC. Encoded protein: CASSIYRLGLAGSYNEQFF.

This clonotype was seen ten or more times. This chain connects TRBV4-3 to TRBJ2-3; 8 nucleotides line up with TRBD2. The length of the CDR3 is 15 residues. The germline V gene has CDR1 LGHNA and CDR2 YSLEER. The junction had 6 bases not matched to a gene; V was cut back by 4 bases and J by 3 bases. The CDR3 spells CASSPSRGGTDTQYF. The DNA of the CDR3 is TGCGCCAGCAGCCCCTCACGGGGGGGTACAGATACGCAGTATTTT.

This clonotype was found many times. The chain uses TRBV5-6 and TRBJ2-3; TRBD2 might be the D (7 bases). The V and J ends lost 3 bases and 2 bases respectively, with 10 bases between them. This CDR3 has 14 residues. CDR1 SGHDT and CDR2 YYEEEE come from the germline V gene. CDR3: CASSWGGFTDTQYF. The CDR3 region has the DNA TGTGCCAGCAGCTGGGGGGGCTTCACAGATACGCAGTATTTT.

For this clonotype: A much larger clone lies a single base off, so this may be a read error. V usage is TRBV9 and J usage is TRBJ1-3; D possibly corresponds to TRBD1 (6 bases). Germline loops: CDR1 SGDLS, CDR2 YYNGEE. The CDR3 spans 15 residues. V lost 4 bases and J 4 bases, leaving 15 bases between the germline ends. The CDR3 DNA reads as TGTGCCAGCAGCACAGAAACAGGGTTCGGAAACACCATATATTTT. Protein sequence: CASSTETGFGNTIYF.

This clonotype came up many times. The chain links TRBV12-3 or TRBV12-4 to TRBJ2-7; D is perhaps TRBD2 (5 bases). The germline V and J ends were trimmed by 7 bases and 7 bases, with 20 bases remaining between them. This CDR3 has 14 amino acids. The CDR3 reads CASNDGADGGEQYF. The CDR3, as DNA: TGTGCCAGCAATGACGGAGCAGACGGCGGGGAGCAGTACTTC.

Note on this clonotype: A single base separates this from a much larger clone, so it may be a read error. This chain connects TRBV5-1 to TRBJ2-3; 7 positions match TRBD1. CDR3 length: 14 residues. The germline gives CDR1 SGHRS, CDR2 YFSETQ. The CDR3 is CASSRDSNTDAQYF. As DNA, the CDR3 is TGCGCCAGCAGCCGGGACAGTAACACAGATGCGCAGTATTTT.

There are many counts of this clonotype. The gene calls are TRBV7-8 and TRBJ2-5; D gene ambiguous. The CDR3 is 12 amino acids. Trimming stripped 5 bases from V and 5 bases from J, with 9 bases between. CDR1 and CDR2 (germline): SGHVS, FQNEAQ. As DNA, the CDR3 is TGTGCCAGCAGCAACAATTTGGAGACCCAGTACTTC. Protein: CASSNNLETQYF.

The chain joins TRBV5-4 to TRBJ1-2, with TRBD1 as a possible D gene (6 bases). The CDR3 has 14 residues. Germline CDR1 reads SGHNT; CDR2 reads YYREEE (reference sequence). Trimming took 0 bases from V and 6 from J, leaving 12 bases between them. CDR3 coding DNA: TGTGCCAGCAGCTTGGACAGGGCGAGAGATGGCTACACCTTC. Encoded protein: CASSLDRARDGYTF.

This chain joins TRBV12-3 or TRBV12-4 and TRBJ1-5; the D is unclear. The CDR3 runs to 13 residues. Between the trimmed V and J ends, which lost 6 bases and 7 bases, there was a span of 13 bases. CDR3: CASSPNGPQPQHF. CDR3 sequence (DNA): TGTGCCAGCAGCCCAAACGGCCCACAGCCCCAGCATTTT.

This clonotype showed up many times. The chain couples TRBV29-1 to TRBJ2-2, with 9 positions matching TRBD2. V gave up 5 bases and J gave up 2 bases; unmatched junction bases: 6. The germline CDR1 and CDR2 sequences are SQVTM and ANQGSEA. The CDR3 is 15 amino acids. Here the CDR3 DNA reads TGCAGCGTTATACTAGCGGGTGTTAACACCGGGGAGCTGTTTTTT. Protein sequence: CSVILAGVNTGELFF.

This clonotype was seen ten or more times. The chain couples TRBV28 to TRBJ2-5, with D perhaps matching TRBD1 (5 bases). Trimming stripped 4 bases from V and 2 bases from J, with 14 bases between. Germline V lookup: CDR1 MDHEN, CDR2 SYDVKM. The CDR3 extends over 15 amino acids. Here the CDR3 reads CASSSDSTNQETQYF. The CDR3, as DNA: TGTGCCAGCAGTTCAGACAGTACTAATCAAGAGACCCAGTACTTC.

In regard to this clonotype: One base away lies a much larger clone, so this may be a sequencing read error. The conserved closing phenylalanine or tryptophan is absent in this CDR3, likely reflecting a read error. The chain couples TRBV3-1 to TRBJ2-2, with D perhaps matching TRBD2 (5 bases). V lost 0 bases and J 6 bases, leaving 14 bases between the germline ends. This CDR3 spans 16 amino acids. CDR1 and CDR2 (germline): LGHDT, YNNKEL (reference sequence). The DNA of the CDR3 is TGTGCCAGCAGCCAAGAAGACTACACTACTTCCGGGGAGCTGTTTCTT. Its translation is CASSQEDYTTSGELFL.

The count of this clonotype is one. A much larger clone is a single base away; this may be a read error. This chain uses TRBV7-2 with TRBJ2-2; 11 bases agree with TRBD2. Germline V lookup: CDR1 SGHTA, CDR2 FQGNSA. This CDR3 is 15 amino acids long. This CDR3 reads CASSLLAGGPGELSF. The CDR3 DNA follows: TGTGCCAGCAGCCTCTTAGCGGGGGGGCCCGGGGAGCTGTCTTTT.

This clonotype appeared many times. The V gene is TRBV7-9, the J gene TRBJ2-5; D call uncertain. From germline, CDR1 is SEHNR and CDR2 FQNEAQ (reference sequence). Trimming cost V 1 base and J 1 base, with 7 bases left between them. The CDR3 totals 14 residues. CDR3 sequence: CASSLVAPQETQYF. DNA for the CDR3: TGTGCCAGCAGCTTAGTGGCTCCCCAAGAGACCCAGTACTTC.

This clonotype has more than one count but fewer than ten. This chain connects TRBV6-6 to TRBJ2-7, with D unclear. Deletions cut 2 bases from V and 4 bases from J, with 9 bases between. Germline V lookup: CDR1 MNHNY, CDR2 SVGAGI (reference sequence). The CDR3 is made up of 13 amino acids. This CDR3 is CASSYALVYEQYF. The CDR3 bases are TGTGCCAGCAGTTACGCTTTGGTGTACGAGCAGTACTTC.